Presented here are 22 T cell receptor beta chains from one specimen sequenced in a study of sequential checkpoint blockade in melanoma. As for treatment: randomized to nivolumab then ipilimumab (arm A) or the reverse (arm B). The protocol was immunoSEQ multiplex PCR, while the TCRdb copy is restricted to in-frame clones and leaves out a portion. The sample records fewer than 35,000 clones, roughly 76% being singletons. The sequenced sample was CD8+ T cells sorted from blood (inferred from file names), obtained from a patient given nivolumab and ipilimumab in sequence. These receptors were collected from a human donor with melanoma.

The CDR3 here is CASSSGTDVATNEKLFF. As DNA, the CDR3 is TGTGCCAGCAGCTCCGGGACAGACGTTGCAACTAATGAAAAACTGTTTTTT. V is TRBV5-8 and J is TRBJ1-4; 7 bases align to TRBD1. The germline gives CDR1 SGHTS, CDR2 YDEGEE. The length of the CDR3 is 17 residues. With 3 bases clipped from V and 0 bases from J, the junction kept 8 bases outside the gene matches.

The sample holds a few counts of this clone. The chain carries TRBV6-1 and TRBJ1-5, with D possibly TRBD1 on 5 matching bases. The CDR3 length is 15 residues. CDR1 and CDR2 from the germline V gene are MNHNS and SASEGT. Trimming cost V 3 bases and J 1 base, with 10 bases left between them. The CDR3 bases are TGTGCCAGCAGTGAGGGGGGGTTAAGCAATCAGCCCCAGCATTTT. This encodes CASSEGGLSNQPQHF.

This chain links TRBV19 with TRBJ2-5, with 7 nucleotides matching TRBD1. The CDR3 extends over 14 amino acids. The V and J ends lost 6 bases and 4 bases, in that order; junction bases with no gene match: 8. Per germline, CDR1 LNHDA and CDR2 SQIVND (reference sequence). CDR3 nucleotide sequence: TGTGCCAGTAGACCCTGGGACAGACGAGAGACCCAGTACTTC. Translation gives CASRPWDRRETQYF.

The chain carries TRBV4-3 and TRBJ2-7, with 10 bases that match TRBD2. CDR3 length: 15 amino acids. The V gene end was trimmed by 2 bases and the J gene end by 2 bases; junction bases not matched to a gene: 3. CDR1 is LGHNA, CDR2 YSLEER, per germline. CDR3 residues: CASSQTGTSAYEQYF. CDR3 nucleotides: TGCGCCAGCAGCCAAACCGGGACTAGCGCCTACGAGCAGTACTTC.

The rearrangement links TRBV6-5 to TRBJ2-1, with a tentative D call TRBD1 (6 bases). The V end was cut by 2 bases, the J end by 15 bases, with 17 bases between. The CDR3 covers 13 residues. Germline V CDR1 and CDR2: MNHEY, SVGAGI. This chain's CDR3 is CASSYNPQGELFF. Here the CDR3 DNA reads TGTGCCAGCAGTTACAATCCACAGGGAGAACTGTTCTTC.

This chain links TRBV11-2 with TRBJ1-1, with 8 positions matching TRBD1. V was pared by 3 bases and J by 0 bases, with 9 bases of the junction left unmatched. The CDR3 runs to 17 residues. Germline V gene lookup returns CDR1 SGHAT and CDR2 FQNNGV. CDR3 sequence (DNA): TGTGCCAGCAGCTTCGGACAGGGCCAAGATATGAACACTGAAGCTTTCTTT. Its protein product is CASSFGQGQDMNTEAFF.

There are a few counts of this clone. The V and J genes are TRBV7-3 and TRBJ1-1, with D perhaps matching TRBD1 (5 bases). CDR1 is SGHTA, CDR2 FQGTGA, per germline. V lost 4 bases and J lost 4, with 13 bases in between. The CDR3 runs 14 residues. The CDR3 DNA is TGTGCCAGCAGCTCCCAGGGCCACGGCACTGAAGCTTTCTTT. Translation: CASSSQGHGTEAFF.

This rearrangement joins TRBV7-9 to TRBJ2-7, with D tentatively TRBD1 (5 bases). The CDR3 is 13 amino acids. Germline CDR1 is SEHNR and CDR2 is FQNEAQ (reference sequence). Trimming cost V 8 bases and J 6 bases, with 17 bases left between them. This chain's CDR3 is CASGDWGGGEQYF. CDR3 sequence (DNA): TGTGCCAGCGGCGATTGGGGCGGCGGCGAGCAGTACTTC.

The chain employs TRBV7-9 and TRBJ2-5; a weak D match, TRBD1 (6 bases). The DNA end is a closer match to TRBJ2-7, so the J assignment may be wrong. This CDR3 comprises 14 residues. Germline assignment: CDR1 SEHNR and CDR2 FQNEAQ (reference sequence). This chain's CDR3 is CASSSRDTAYEQYF. The CDR3 nucleotides read TGTGCCAGCAGCTCGAGGGACACAGCCTACGAGCAGTACTTC.

The chain uses TRBV13 and TRBJ2-1, with 9 bases that match TRBD2. V shed 2 bases, J shed 7 bases, and the junction held 18 bases outside the gene matches. The CDR3 contains 19 residues. Germline lookup yields CDR1 PRHDT and CDR2 FYEKMQ (reference sequence). The CDR3 loop is CASSLLGGGAWGGTNEQFF. CDR3 DNA sequence: TGTGCCAGCAGCTTACTTGGCGGGGGGGCCTGGGGTGGGACGAATGAGCAGTTCTTC. Together with reference TRBV13 and TRBJ2-1, the CDR3 gives the full variable domain: AAGVIQSPRHLIKEKRETATLKCYPIPRHDTVYWYQQGPGQDPQFLISFYEKMQSDKGSIPDRFSAQQFSDYHSELNMSSLELGDSALYFCASSLLGGGAWGGTNEQFFGPGTRLTVL.

In the case of this clone: This sample includes further DNA sequences coding for the same CDR3. The chain employs TRBV5-1 and TRBJ2-7; possible D gene TRBD2, 6 bases. The CDR3 contains 15 residues. In germline, CDR1 is SGHRS, CDR2 YFSETQ. V lost 3 bases, J lost 3 bases, and 16 bases lay in between. The CDR3 nucleotides read TGCGCCAGCAGCTCGGAGGGCCCGGCCCTCTACGAGCAGTACTTC. It encodes CASSSEGPALYEQYF.

This chain uses TRBV27 with TRBJ1-1, with a tentative D call TRBD1 (5 bases). The CDR3 is made up of 15 amino acids. V dropped 2 bases and J dropped 1 base, with 11 bases sitting between them. Germline V CDR1 and CDR2: MNHEY, SMNVEV (reference sequence). CDR3 loop: CASSLPQGANTEAFF. The CDR3 nucleotides are TGTGCCAGCAGTTTACCCCAGGGCGCGAACACTGAAGCTTTCTTT.

The chain employs TRBV6-5 and TRBJ1-2, with D unresolved. The germline V and J ends were trimmed by 4 bases and 3 bases, with 18 bases remaining between them. This CDR3 spans 16 amino acids. The V gene's germline CDR1 is MNHEY and CDR2 SVGAGI. This chain's CDR3 is CASSSYSFRVDYGYTF. CDR3 in DNA: TGTGCCAGCAGTTCATACTCGTTCCGCGTGGACTATGGCTACACCTTC.

V gene TRBV6-1 combines with J gene TRBJ2-1; D is uncertain. V was clipped by 9 bases and J by 2 bases, with 11 bases between them. This CDR3 has 13 amino acids. Germline loops: CDR1 MNHNS, CDR2 SASEGT. CDR3 nucleotides: TGTGCCAGTGAAATAGTCCCCTACAATGAGCAGTTCTTC. Translated: CASEIVPYNEQFF.

This clone was picked up one time. The V gene is TRBV6-5, the J gene TRBJ1-3; D is uncertain. Germline V gene sequence: CDR1 MNHEY, CDR2 SVGAGI. This CDR3 spans 14 amino acids. The V gene lost 2 bases and the J gene lost 2 bases, with 7 bases spanning the gap. CDR3 residues: CASSYEAPGNTIYF. In nucleotides, the CDR3 is TGTGCCAGCAGTTACGAAGCCCCTGGAAACACCATATATTTT.

The genes are TRBV28 and TRBJ1-3, with 8 bases matching TRBD1. Germline values: CDR1 MDHEN, CDR2 SYDVKM. The V segment lost 3 bases and the J segment 1 base; nucleotides outside the gene matches: 2. The CDR3 loop spans 15 amino acids. The CDR3 region has the DNA TGTGCCAGCAGTTTTGACAGGGGATCTGGAAACACCATATATTTT. Its protein product is CASSFDRGSGNTIYF.

The gene calls are TRBV7-8 and TRBJ1-4, with a tentative D call TRBD1 (6 bases). From germline, CDR1 is SGHVS and CDR2 FQNEAQ. Trimming left V 6 bases short and J 1 base short, with 6 bases between. The CDR3 length is 13 residues. CDR3 residues: CASRGGTNEKLFF. For the CDR3, the DNA is TGTGCCAGCAGAGGGGGAACTAATGAAAAACTGTTTTTT.

Comment on this clone: At one end the junction does not follow the germline gene, possibly because of a read error. This chain connects TRBV7-9 to TRBJ1-3; weak D call: TRBD1 (5 bases). There are 10 residues in the CDR3. Germline CDR1 reads SEHNR; CDR2 reads FQNEAQ (reference sequence). The CDR3 is CASRSDSVNF. The CDR3 DNA sequence: TGTGCCAGCAGGAGCGACAGTGTAAATTTT.

This clone was counted between two and nine times. The V call is TRBV19, the J call TRBJ2-7; 9 bases line up with TRBD1. Trimming removed 9 bases from V and 9 bases from J; junction bases left unmatched: 6. This CDR3 is 11 amino acids long. The germline gives CDR1 LNHDA, CDR2 SQIVND (reference sequence). Written as DNA, the CDR3 is TGTGCCAGCTGGGGACAGGGATCGCAGTACTTC. This encodes CASWGQGSQYF.

The J gene is TRBJ2-5, the V gene TRBV19, with D tentatively TRBD1 (8 bases). The germline V gene has CDR1 LNHDA and CDR2 SQIVND (reference sequence). CDR3 length: 16 residues. V lost 3 bases and J 3 bases, leaving 17 bases between the germline ends. The CDR3 DNA reads TGTGCCAGTAGTATGGGGGGGGACAGGACGGAAGAGACCCAGTACTTC. Its protein is CASSMGGDRTEETQYF.

V is TRBV4-1 and J is TRBJ1-1; TRBD1 matches at 8 bases. The CDR3 contains 15 residues. Unmatched junction bases numbered 5, after V lost 3 bases and J lost 2 bases. Germline V gene sequence: CDR1 MGHRA, CDR2 YSYEKL. The CDR3 loop is CASSQGTGGNTEAFF. As DNA, the CDR3 is TGCGCCAGCAGCCAGGGCACAGGGGGTAACACTGAAGCTTTCTTT.

This chain connects TRBV11-1 to TRBJ1-1; no clear D. V lost 4 bases to trimming and J lost 3 bases, with 12 bases between them. CDR3 size: 14 residues. Germline V CDR1 and CDR2: SGHAT, FQDESV (reference sequence). The CDR3 bases are TGTGCCAGCAGCTCAAGGAGGGTCGACACTGAAGCTTTCTTT. Amino acid sequence: CASSSRRVDTEAFF.